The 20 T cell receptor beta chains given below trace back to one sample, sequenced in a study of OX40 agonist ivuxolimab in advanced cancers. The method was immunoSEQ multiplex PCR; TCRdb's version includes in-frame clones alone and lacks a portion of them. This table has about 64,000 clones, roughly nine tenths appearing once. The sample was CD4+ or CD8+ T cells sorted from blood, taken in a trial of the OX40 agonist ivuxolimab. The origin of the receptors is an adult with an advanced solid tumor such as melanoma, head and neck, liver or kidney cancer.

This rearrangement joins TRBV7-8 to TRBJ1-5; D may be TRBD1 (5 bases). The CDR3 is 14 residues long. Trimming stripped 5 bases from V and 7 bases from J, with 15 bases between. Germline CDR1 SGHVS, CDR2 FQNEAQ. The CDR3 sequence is CASSPRTGDQPQHF. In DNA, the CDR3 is TGTGCCAGCAGCCCCCGGACTGGGGACCAGCCCCAGCATTTT.

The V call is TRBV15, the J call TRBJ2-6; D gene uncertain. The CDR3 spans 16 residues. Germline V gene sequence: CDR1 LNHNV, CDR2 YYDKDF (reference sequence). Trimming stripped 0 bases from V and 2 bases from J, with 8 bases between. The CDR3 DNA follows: TGTGCCACCAGCAGAGATCACCAGACTGGGGCCAACGTCCTGACTTTC. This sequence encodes CATSRDHQTGANVLTF.

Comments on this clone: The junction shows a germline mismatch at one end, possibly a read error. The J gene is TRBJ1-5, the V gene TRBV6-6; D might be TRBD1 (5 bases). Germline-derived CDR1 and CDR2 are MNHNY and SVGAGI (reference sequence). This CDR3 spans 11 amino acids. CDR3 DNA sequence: TGTGCCAGCAGTTCGGGACGGGACTGGGATTTT. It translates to CASSSGRDWDF.

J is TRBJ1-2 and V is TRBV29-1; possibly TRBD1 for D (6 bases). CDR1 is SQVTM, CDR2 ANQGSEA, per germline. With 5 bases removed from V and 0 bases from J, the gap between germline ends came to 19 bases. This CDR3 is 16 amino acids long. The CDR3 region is CSVTGPSGEANYGYTF. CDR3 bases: TGCAGCGTTACAGGCCCCTCAGGGGAGGCTAACTATGGCTACACCTTC.

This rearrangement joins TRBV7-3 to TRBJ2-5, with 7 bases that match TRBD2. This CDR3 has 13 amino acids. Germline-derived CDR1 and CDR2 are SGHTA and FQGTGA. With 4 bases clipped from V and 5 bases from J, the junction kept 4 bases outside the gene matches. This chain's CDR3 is CASSYRRGETQYF. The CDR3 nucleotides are TGTGCCAGCAGCTATAGGCGGGGGGAGACCCAGTACTTC.

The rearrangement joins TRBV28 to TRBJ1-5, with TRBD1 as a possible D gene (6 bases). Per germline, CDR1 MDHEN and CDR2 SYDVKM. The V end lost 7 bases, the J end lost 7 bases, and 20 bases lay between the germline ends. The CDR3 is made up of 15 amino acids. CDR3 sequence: CASTIEGGKSQPQHF. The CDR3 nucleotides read TGTGCCAGCACCATCGAGGGGGGGAAGTCCCAGCCCCAGCATTTT.

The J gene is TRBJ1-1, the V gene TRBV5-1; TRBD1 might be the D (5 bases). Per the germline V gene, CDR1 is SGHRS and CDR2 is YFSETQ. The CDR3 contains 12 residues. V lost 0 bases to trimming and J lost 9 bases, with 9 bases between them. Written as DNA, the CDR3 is TGCGCCAGCAGCTTGGCGGGGGGACAAGCTTTCTTT. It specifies CASSLAGGQAFF.

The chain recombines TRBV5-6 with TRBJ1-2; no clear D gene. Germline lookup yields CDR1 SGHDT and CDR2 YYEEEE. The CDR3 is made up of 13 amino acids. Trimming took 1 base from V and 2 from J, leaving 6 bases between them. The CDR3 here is CASSLSQNYGYTF. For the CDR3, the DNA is TGTGCCAGCAGCTTGTCTCAGAACTATGGCTACACCTTC.

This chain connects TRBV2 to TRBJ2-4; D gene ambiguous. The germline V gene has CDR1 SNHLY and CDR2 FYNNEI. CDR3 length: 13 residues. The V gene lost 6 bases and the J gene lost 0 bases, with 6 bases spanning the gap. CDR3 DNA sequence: TGTGCCAGCAGACCGATAGCCAAAAACATTCAGTACTTC. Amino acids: CASRPIAKNIQYF.

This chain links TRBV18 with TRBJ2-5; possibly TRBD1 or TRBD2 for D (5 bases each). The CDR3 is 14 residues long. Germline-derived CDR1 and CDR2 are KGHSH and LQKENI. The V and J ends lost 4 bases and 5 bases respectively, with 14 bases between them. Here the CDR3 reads CASSLMAEGETQYF. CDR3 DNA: TGTGCCAGCTCACTAATGGCCGAGGGGGAGACCCAGTACTTC.

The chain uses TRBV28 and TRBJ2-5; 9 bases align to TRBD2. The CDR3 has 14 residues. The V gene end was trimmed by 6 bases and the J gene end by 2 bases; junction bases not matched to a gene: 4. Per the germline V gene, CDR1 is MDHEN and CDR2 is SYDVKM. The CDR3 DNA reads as TGTGCCAGCAGCAAAAGCGGGGGGCAAGAGACCCAGTACTTC. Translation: CASSKSGGQETQYF.

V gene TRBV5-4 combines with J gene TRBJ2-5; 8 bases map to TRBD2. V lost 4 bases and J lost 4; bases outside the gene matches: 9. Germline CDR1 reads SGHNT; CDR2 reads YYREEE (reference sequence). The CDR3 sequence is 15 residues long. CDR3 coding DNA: TGTGCCAGCAGCCCACTTAGCGGGACTGGAGAGACCCAGTACTTC. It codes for CASSPLSGTGETQYF.

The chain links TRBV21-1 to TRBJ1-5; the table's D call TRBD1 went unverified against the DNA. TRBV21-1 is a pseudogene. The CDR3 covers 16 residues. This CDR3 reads CASSIQGAPSNQPQHF. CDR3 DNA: TGTGCCAGCAGCATACAGGGGGCGCCGAGCAATCAGCCCCAGCATTTT.

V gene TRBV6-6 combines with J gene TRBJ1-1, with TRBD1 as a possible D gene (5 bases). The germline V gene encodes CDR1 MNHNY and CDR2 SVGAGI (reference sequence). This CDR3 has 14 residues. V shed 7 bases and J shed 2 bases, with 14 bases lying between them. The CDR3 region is CASTLSGGNTEAFF. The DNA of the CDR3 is TGTGCCAGCACCCTATCCGGGGGAAACACTGAAGCTTTCTTT.

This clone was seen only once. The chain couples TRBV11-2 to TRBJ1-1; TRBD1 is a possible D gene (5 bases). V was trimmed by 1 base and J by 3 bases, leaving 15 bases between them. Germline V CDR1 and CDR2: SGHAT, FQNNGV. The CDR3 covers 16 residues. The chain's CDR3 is CASSLGGGGGHTEAFF. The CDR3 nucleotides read TGTGCCAGCAGCTTAGGAGGAGGCGGGGGTCACACTGAAGCTTTCTTT.

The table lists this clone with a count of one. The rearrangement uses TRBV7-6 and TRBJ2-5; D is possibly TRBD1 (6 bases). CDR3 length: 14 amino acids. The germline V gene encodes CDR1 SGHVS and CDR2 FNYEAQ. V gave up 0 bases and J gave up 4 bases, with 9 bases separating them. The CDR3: CASSLAGGGETQYF. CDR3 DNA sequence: TGTGCCAGCAGCTTAGCAGGGGGTGGAGAGACCCAGTACTTC.

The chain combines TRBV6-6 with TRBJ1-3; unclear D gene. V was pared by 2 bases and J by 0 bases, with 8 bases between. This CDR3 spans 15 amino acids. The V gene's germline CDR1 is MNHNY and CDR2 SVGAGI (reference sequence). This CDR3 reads CASSYLGDSGNTIYF. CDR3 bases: TGTGCCAGCAGTTACCTTGGGGACTCTGGAAACACCATATATTTT.

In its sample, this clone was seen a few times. The CDR3 nucleotides are TGTGCCAGCAGGTGGACAGGGAACACCGGGGAGCTGTTTTTT. Its protein is CASRWTGNTGELFF. The rearrangement joins TRBV5-6 to TRBJ2-2; TRBD1 aligns across 7 bases. The CDR3 runs to 14 residues. Germline V gene sequence: CDR1 SGHDT, CDR2 YYEEEE. Losses at the gene ends were 5 bases for V and 1 base for J; bases not matched to a gene: 2.

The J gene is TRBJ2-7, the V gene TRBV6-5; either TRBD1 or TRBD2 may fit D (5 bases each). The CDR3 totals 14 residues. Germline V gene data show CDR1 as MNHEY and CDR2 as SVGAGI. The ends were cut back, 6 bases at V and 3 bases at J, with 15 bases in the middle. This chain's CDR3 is CASRPGTAIYEQYF. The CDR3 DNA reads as TGTGCCAGCAGGCCCGGGACGGCCATCTACGAGCAGTACTTC.

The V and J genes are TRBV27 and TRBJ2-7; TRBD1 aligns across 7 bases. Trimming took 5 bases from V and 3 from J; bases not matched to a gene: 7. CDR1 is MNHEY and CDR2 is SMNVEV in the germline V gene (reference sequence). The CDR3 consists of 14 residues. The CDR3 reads CASSPRDRDYEQYF. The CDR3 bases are TGTGCCAGCAGTCCCCGGGACAGAGACTACGAGCAGTACTTC.